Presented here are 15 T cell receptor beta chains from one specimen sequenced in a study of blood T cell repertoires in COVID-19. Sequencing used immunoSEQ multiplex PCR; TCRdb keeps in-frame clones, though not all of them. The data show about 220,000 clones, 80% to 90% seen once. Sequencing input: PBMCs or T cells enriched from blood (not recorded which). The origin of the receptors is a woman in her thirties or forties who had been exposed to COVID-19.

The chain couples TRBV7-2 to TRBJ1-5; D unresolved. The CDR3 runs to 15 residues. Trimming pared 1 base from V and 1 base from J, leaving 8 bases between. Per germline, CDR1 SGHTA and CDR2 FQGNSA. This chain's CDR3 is CASSLVEASNQPQHF. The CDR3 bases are TGTGCCAGCAGCTTAGTTGAGGCAAGCAATCAGCCCCAGCATTTT.

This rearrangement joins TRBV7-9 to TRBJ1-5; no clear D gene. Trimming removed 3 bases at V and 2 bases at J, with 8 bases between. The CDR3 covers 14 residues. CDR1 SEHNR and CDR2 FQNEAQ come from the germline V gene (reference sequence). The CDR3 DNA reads TGTGCCAGCAGCTTCACCGGGGGCAATCAGCCCCAGCATTTT. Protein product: CASSFTGGNQPQHF.

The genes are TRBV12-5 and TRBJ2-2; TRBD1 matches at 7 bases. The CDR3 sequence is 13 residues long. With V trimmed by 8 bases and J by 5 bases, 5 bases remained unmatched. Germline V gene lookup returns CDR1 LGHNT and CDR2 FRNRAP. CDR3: CASRGLWTGELFF. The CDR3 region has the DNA TGTGCTAGTAGGGGGCTTTGGACCGGGGAGCTGTTTTTT. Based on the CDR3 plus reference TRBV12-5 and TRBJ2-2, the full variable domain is DARVTQTPRHKVTEMGQEVTMRCQPILGHNTVFWYRQTMMQGLELLAYFRNRAPLDDSGMPKDRFSAEMPDATLATLKIQPSEPRDSAVYFCASRGLWTGELFFGEGSRLTVL.

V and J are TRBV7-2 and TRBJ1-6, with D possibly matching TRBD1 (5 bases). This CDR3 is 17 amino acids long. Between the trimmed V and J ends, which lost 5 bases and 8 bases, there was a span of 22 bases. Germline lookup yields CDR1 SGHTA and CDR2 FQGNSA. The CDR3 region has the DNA TGTGCCAGCAGCCCCAGTGGCGGGGGGGTTATTGATTCACCCCTCCACTTT. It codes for CASSPSGGGVIDSPLHF.

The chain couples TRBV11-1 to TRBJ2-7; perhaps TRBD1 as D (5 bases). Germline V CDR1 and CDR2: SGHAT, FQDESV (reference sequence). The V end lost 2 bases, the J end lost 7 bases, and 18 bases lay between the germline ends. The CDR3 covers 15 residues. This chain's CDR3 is CASSLSRVPFTEQYF. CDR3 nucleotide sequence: TGTGCCAGCAGCTTAAGCAGGGTTCCCTTTACAGAGCAGTACTTC.

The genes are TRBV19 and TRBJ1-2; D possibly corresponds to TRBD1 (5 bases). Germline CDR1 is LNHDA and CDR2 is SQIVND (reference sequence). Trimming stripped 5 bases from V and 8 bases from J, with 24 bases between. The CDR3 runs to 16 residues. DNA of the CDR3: TGTGCCAGTAGTCCTACAACTCGCGGTATCCAGGGAGGCTACACCTTC. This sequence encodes CASSPTTRGIQGGYTF.

The CDR3 DNA reads TGCGCCAGCAGCCTTCGGGACAGGGGGTATAGCAATCAGCCCCAGCATTTT. Its protein is CASSLRDRGYSNQPQHF. The chain is built from TRBV4-1 and TRBJ1-5; 11 bases line up with TRBD1. The length of the CDR3 is 17 residues. Trimming removed 4 bases from V and 0 bases from J; junction bases left unmatched: 5. CDR1 MGHRA and CDR2 YSYEKL come from the germline V gene.

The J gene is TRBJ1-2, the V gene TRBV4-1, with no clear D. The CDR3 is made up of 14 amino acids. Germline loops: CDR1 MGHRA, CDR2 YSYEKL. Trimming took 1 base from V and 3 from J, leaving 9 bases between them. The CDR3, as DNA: TGCGCCAGCAGCCAAGGACATCCAGACTATGGCTACACCTTC. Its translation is CASSQGHPDYGYTF.

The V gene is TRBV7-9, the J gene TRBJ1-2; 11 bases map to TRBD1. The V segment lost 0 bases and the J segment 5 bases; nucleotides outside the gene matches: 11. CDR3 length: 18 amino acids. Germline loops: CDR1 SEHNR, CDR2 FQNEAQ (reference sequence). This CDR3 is CASSLAGILDRGPYGYTF. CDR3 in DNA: TGTGCCAGCAGCTTAGCGGGTATCTTGGACAGGGGGCCTTATGGCTACACCTTC.

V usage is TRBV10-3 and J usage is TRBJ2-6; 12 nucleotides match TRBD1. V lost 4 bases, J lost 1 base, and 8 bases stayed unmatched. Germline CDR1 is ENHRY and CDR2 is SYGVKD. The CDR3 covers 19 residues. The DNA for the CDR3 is TGTGCCATCAGTGGACCCCAGGGACAGGGGGCTTCTGGGGCCAACGTCCTGACTTTC. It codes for CAISGPQGQGASGANVLTF.

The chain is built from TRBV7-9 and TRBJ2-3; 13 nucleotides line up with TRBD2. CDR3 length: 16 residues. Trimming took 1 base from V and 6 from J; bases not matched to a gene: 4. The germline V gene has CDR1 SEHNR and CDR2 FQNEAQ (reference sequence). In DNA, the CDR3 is TGTGCCAGCAGCTTAGAGGGGACTAGCGGGGTGGATACGCAGTATTTT. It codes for CASSLEGTSGVDTQYF.

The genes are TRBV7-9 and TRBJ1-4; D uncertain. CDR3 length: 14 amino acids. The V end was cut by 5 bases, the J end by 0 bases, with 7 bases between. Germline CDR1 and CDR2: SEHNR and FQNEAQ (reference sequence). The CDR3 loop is CASSPSATNEKLFF. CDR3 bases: TGTGCCAGCAGCCCCAGTGCAACTAATGAAAAACTGTTTTTT.

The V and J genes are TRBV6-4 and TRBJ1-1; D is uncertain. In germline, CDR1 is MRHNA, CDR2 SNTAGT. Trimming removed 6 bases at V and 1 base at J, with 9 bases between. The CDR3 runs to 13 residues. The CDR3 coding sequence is TGTGCCAGCAGCGCCGCCAGGAACACTGAAGCTTTCTTT. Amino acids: CASSAARNTEAFF.

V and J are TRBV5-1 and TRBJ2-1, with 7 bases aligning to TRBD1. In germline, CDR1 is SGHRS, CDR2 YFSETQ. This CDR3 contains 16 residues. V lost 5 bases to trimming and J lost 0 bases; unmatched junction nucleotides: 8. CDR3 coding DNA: TGCGCCAGCAGACCCGGACAGGCCGACTCCTACAATGAGCAGTTCTTC. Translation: CASRPGQADSYNEQFF.

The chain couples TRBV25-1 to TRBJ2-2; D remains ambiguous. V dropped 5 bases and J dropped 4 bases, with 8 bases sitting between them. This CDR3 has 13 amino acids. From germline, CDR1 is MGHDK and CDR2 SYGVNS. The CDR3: CASSRSSTGELFF. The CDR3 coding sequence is TGTGCCAGCAGTCGCTCCAGCACCGGGGAGCTGTTTTTT.